This T cell receptor beta chain stems from a study of response to subunit inactivated influenza vaccine. CDR1 SGHAT and CDR2 FQNNGV come from the germline V gene. The CDR3 is 13 residues long. The V gene end was trimmed by 5 bases and the J gene end by 9 bases; junction bases not matched to a gene: 6. TCRdb called the RT-PCR reads again in MiXCR, with one record for every CDR3 protein. The data show just under 550,000 distinct CDR3 sequences, with approximately 24% seen just once and 2.5% to 3.5% held by the top ten. This clonotype was recorded many times. These records were also assigned to another study, of T cells expressing NK-cell markers. Per that study: A 5'RACE template switching approach incorporating UMIs was used to make TCR beta cDNA. It was sorted CD3+CD56-NKG2C+, CD3+CD56+NKG2C- and CD3+CD56+NKG2C+ T cells that provided the TCR beta repertoires.

The chain carries TRBV11-2 and TRBJ1-1; TRBD1 aligns across 10 bases. The TCR comes from a man aged 50-59 years who received an inactivated influenza vaccine. The source was CD4+ T cells sorted from PBMCs, collected approximately 12 days after vaccination. In DNA, the CDR3 is TGTGCCAGCAGCCTTCCGGGACAGGGGCAAGCTTTCTTT. Protein: CASSLPGQGQAFF.